Given below is one T cell receptor beta chain in context. Its cognate antigen is unknown. This sample is part of a study of T cell responses to AZD1222 COVID-19 vaccine. Study-wide results and limits: Dominant at 160-218 and 743-854, vaccine-associated CD4 TCRs also spanned spike. Increases in Spike-specific TCR breadth and depth were seen after two AZD1222 doses.

CDR1 and CDR2 from the germline V gene are SGHKS and YYEKEE (reference sequence). This CDR3 contains 15 residues. Deletions cut 4 bases from V and 7 bases from J, with 18 bases between. The table came from immunoSEQ multiplex PCR; TCRdb's copy has only in-frame clones and leaves some out. The sample contains around 160,000 clones, about 93% of which appear only once. This sequence originates from an adult in good health. The chain uses TRBV5-5 and TRBJ1-5; no clear D gene. The input for sequencing was peripheral blood, taken on day 0 of AZD1222 vaccination. The DNA of the CDR3 is TGTGCCAGCAGCCGCGGTCTATTTAGGGAACAGCCCCAGCATTTT. Amino acids: CASSRGLFREQPQHF.